Listed below are T cell receptor beta chains from one sample, sequenced in a study of PD-L1 blockade in urothelial cancer. This table comes from immunoSEQ multiplex PCR, and its TCRdb copy is limited to in-frame clones, with some not included. The repertoire has about 49,000 clones, 79% of them found once; the top ten carry under 11%. Here the sequenced sample was PBMCs, taken around atezolizumab (anti-PD-L1) treatment. Source of these receptors: a man between 65 and 85 years old with urothelial cancer. Each CDR3 is given with its conserved first and last residue. D genes are given only for firm matches. The size entry is marked missing in some rows and otherwise reads once, few, many or a size class.

CDR3 DNA	CDR3 protein	clone size	V gene	J gene	D gene	CDR3 length
TGTGCCAGCTCACCAAGCGGGAGTGGCAATGAGCAGTTCTTC	CASSPSGSGNEQFF	-	TRBV18	TRBJ2-1	TRBD2	14
TGTGCCAGCAGTTCGGGACAGGGGCCGAGTGAAGCTTTCTTT	CASSSGQGPSEAFF	-	TRBV28	TRBJ1-1	TRBD1	14
TGTGCCAGCAGCTTAACAACTCAAGCGGGCACAGATACGCAGTATTTT	CASSLTTQAGTDTQYF	-	TRBV7-3	TRBJ2-3	-	16
TGTGCCAGTAGTGCGTTCAGGGAAAAAGGAGAGACCCAGTACTTC	CASSAFREKGETQYF	once	TRBV19	TRBJ2-5	-	15
TGTGCCAGCAGCTTAGGGGGGACAGGGCGAGGGCACAATGAGCAGTTCTTC	CASSLGGTGRGHNEQFF	-	TRBV7-9	TRBJ2-1	TRBD1	17
TGTGCCAGCAGCCCTCCGGTCTTCTATGGCTACACCTTC	CASSPPVFYGYTF	-	TRBV9	TRBJ1-2	-	13
TGCGCCAGCAGCTTGTTACCCGGGGGTGGGCAAGAGACCCAGTACTTC	CASSLLPGGGQETQYF	-	TRBV5-1	TRBJ2-5	-	16
TGTGCCAGCAGCTTAGGGGGCGGGAGGGCCCTCGTCACAGATACGCAGTATTTT	CASSLGGGRALVTDTQYF	-	TRBV7-2	TRBJ2-3	TRBD2	18
TGCGCCAGCAGCCAACCTAGCGGGGGACAAAACATTCAGTACTTC	CASSQPSGGQNIQYF	-	TRBV4-1	TRBJ2-4	TRBD2	15
TGTGCCAGCAGTTCTTATAATTCCGGACAGGGCGGAGAGACCCAGTACTTC	CASSSYNSGQGGETQYF	-	TRBV28	TRBJ2-5	TRBD1	17
TGTGCCAGCACGTTTTCCACTAGCGGGAGGGCGGGAGATACGCAGTATTTT	CASTFSTSGRAGDTQYF	-	TRBV27	TRBJ2-3	TRBD2	17
TGTGCCAGTAGCCCCGTGGGGGGGGAGGGAAAGCCCCAGCATTTT	CASSPVGGEGKPQHF	few	TRBV19	TRBJ1-5	-	15
TGTGCCATAACCCGCGGGGGCGGATGGAACACTGAAGCTTTCTTT	CAITRGGGWNTEAFF	-	TRBV10-3	TRBJ1-1	-	15
TGTGCCAGTAAGCGGGACAGGGGCCCCGGGGAGCTGTTTTTT	CASKRDRGPGELFF	-	TRBV19	TRBJ2-2	TRBD1	14
TGTGCCAGCCCCGGGACTAGCGGGAGGTCGGATACGCAGTATTTT	CASPGTSGRSDTQYF	-	TRBV2	TRBJ2-3	TRBD2	15
TGTGCCAGCAGTTTCCACGGCGGGGCTAACTATGGCTACACCTTC	CASSFHGGANYGYTF	-	TRBV28	TRBJ1-2	-	15
TGTGCCAGCATCCCGGGTGGCGGAGCCACCTCCGGGGAGCTGTTTTTT	CASIPGGGATSGELFF	-	TRBV28	TRBJ2-2	-	16
TGTGCCAGCAGTCCCGTTGGGGGGAGCTCCTACGAGCAGTACTTC	CASSPVGGSSYEQYF	-	TRBV28	TRBJ2-7	-	15
TGTGCCTGGAGTCTCTCTGGGGCCAACGTCCTGACTTTC	CAWSLSGANVLTF	-	TRBV30	TRBJ2-6	-	13
TGTGCCTGGAGTGTACGGAAACTACTGAACACTGAAGCTTTCTTT	CAWSVRKLLNTEAFF	few	TRBV30	TRBJ1-1	-	15
TGTGCCAGCAGTCTTGGACAGGGACGCAATGGCTACACCTTC	CASSLGQGRNGYTF	-	TRBV6-5	TRBJ1-2	TRBD1	14
TGTGCCAGCAGCCCTGGAATCGGGGTTCGGGTGCAAGAGACCCAGTACTTC	CASSPGIGVRVQETQYF	-	TRBV7-2	TRBJ2-5	-	17
TGCAGCGTTGTAGTACAAGGACCCACTAGGGAGCAGTTCTTC	CSVVVQGPTREQFF	-	TRBV29-1	TRBJ2-1	-	14
TGTGCCAGCAGCTTTTCCCGAGGGTCACCCCTCCACTTT	CASSFSRGSPLHF	once	TRBV7-6	TRBJ1-6	-	13
TGTGCCAGCAGCCGCCCCCAGGGGACCAATGAGCAGTTCTTC	CASSRPQGTNEQFF	-	TRBV4-2	TRBJ2-1	-	14